This entry describes one TCR beta chain. Its antigen is as yet unknown. Other DNA sequences in this specimen translate into the identical CDR3. V was trimmed by 4 bases and J by 2 bases, leaving 6 bases between them. The CDR3 runs to 12 residues. Looked up from germline, CDR1 is SGDLS and CDR2 is YYNGEE. These data originate in a study of T cell responses to AZD1222 COVID-19 vaccine. Study-level findings and limits: Spike was spanned by vaccine-associated CD4 TCRs, which were dominant at 160-218 and 743-854.

Here immunoSEQ multiplex PCR was the method, and the copy in TCRdb shows in-frame clones only, minus some. Of 150,000 to 200,000 clones in the sample, roughly 94% were seen once. The sequenced sample was peripheral blood, obtained on day 0 of AZD1222 vaccination. This sequence joins TRBV9 and TRBJ1-1, with D tentatively TRBD1 (5 bases). The receptor comes from an adult in good health. Here the CDR3 reads CASSRGNTEAFF. As DNA, the CDR3 is TGTGCCAGCAGCAGGGGTAACACTGAAGCTTTCTTT.